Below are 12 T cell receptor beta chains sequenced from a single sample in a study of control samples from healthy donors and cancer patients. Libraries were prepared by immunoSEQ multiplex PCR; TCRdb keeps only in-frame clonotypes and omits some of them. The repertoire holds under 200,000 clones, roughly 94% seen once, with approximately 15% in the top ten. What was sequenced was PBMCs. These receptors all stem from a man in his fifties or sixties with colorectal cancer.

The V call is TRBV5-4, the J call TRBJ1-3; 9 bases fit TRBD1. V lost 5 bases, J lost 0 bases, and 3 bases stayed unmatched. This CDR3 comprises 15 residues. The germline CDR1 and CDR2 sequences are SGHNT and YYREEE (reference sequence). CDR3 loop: CASRADRGSGNTIYF. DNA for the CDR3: TGTGCCAGCAGAGCGGACAGGGGCTCTGGAAACACCATATATTTT.

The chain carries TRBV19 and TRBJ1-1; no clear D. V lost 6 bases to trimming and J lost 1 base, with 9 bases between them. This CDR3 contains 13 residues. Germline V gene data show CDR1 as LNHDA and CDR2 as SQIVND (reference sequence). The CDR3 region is CASSEGQNTEAFF. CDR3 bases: TGTGCCAGTAGCGAGGGCCAGAACACTGAAGCTTTCTTT.

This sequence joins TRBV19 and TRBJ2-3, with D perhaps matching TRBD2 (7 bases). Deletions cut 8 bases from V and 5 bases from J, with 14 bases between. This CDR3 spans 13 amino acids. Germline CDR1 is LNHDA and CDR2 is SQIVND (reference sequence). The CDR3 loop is CASGGAGKDTQYF. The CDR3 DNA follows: TGTGCCAGTGGGGGGGCTGGGAAAGATACGCAGTATTTT.

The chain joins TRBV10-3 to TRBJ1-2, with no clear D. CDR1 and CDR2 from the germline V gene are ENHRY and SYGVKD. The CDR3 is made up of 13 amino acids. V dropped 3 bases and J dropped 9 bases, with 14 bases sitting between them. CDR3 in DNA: TGTGCCATCAGTGATAGCCACCTAGGTAGCTACACCTTC. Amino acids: CAISDSHLGSYTF.

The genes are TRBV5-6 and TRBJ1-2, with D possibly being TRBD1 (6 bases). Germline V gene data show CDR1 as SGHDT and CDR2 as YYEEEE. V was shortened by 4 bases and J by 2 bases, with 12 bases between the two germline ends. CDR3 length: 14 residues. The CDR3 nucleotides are TGTGCCAGCAGCATCCCTACAGGGAACTATGGCTACACCTTC. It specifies CASSIPTGNYGYTF.

For the CDR3, the DNA is TGTGCCAGCAGCTTTAGCGGGGGTGGTAGATACAATGAGCAGTTCTTC. Translation gives CASSFSGGGRYNEQFF. The chain joins TRBV7-2 to TRBJ2-1; TRBD2 agrees at 9 bases. From germline, CDR1 is SGHTA and CDR2 FQGNSA. With V trimmed by 3 bases and J by 4 bases, 7 bases remained unmatched. The CDR3 covers 16 residues.

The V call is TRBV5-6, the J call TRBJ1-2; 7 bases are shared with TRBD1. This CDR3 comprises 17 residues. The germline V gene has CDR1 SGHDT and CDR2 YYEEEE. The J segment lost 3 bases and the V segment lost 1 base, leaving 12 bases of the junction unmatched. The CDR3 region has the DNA TGTGCCAGCAGCTTGTTTGGACAGGCCTACGACGACTATGGCTACACCTTC. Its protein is CASSLFGQAYDDYGYTF.

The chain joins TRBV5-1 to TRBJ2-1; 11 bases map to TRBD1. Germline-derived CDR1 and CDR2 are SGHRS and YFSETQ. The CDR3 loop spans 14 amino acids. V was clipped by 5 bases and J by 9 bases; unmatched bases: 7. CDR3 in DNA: TGCGCCAGCAGGCCCGGACAGGGGGCCGGTGAGCAGTTCTTC. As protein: CASRPGQGAGEQFF.

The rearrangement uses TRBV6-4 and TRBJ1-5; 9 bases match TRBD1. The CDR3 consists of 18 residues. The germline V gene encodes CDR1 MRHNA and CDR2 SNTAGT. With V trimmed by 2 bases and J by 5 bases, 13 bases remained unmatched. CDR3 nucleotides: TGTGCCAGCAGTGACAACAGGGGGCGATTCTTCAGCTATCAGCCCCAGCATTTT. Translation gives CASSDNRGRFFSYQPQHF.

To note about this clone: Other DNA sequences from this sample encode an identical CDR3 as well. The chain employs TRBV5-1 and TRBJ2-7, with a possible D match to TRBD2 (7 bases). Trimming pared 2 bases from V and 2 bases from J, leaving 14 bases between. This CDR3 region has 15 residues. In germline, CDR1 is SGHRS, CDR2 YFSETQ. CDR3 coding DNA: TGCGCCAGCAGCTTAGCCGGGGGGCTAGCCTACGAGCAGTACTTC. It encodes CASSLAGGLAYEQYF.

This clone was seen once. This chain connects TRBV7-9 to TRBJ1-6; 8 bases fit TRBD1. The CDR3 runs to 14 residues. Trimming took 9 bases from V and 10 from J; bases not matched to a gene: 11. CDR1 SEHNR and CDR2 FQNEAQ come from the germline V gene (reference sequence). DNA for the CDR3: TGTGCCAGTGCACAAGGGACAGGAGGCTCACCCCTCCACTTT. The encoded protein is CASAQGTGGSPLHF.

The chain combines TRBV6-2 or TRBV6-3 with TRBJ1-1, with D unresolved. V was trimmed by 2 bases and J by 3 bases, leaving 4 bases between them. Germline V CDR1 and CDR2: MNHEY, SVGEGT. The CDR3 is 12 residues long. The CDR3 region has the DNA TGTGCCAGCAGTTACGGGGACACTGAAGCTTTCTTT. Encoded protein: CASSYGDTEAFF.